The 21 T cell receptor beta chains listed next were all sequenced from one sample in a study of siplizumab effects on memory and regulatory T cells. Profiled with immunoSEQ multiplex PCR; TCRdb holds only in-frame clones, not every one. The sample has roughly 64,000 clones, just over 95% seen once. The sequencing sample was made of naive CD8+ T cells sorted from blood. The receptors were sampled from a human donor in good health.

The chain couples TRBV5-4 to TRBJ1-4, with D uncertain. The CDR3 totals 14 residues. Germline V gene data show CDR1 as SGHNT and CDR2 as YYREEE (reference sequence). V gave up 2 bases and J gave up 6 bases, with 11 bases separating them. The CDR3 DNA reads TGTGCCAGCAGCTTTGAGGCCTGGGATGAAAAACTGTTTTTT. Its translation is CASSFEAWDEKLFF.

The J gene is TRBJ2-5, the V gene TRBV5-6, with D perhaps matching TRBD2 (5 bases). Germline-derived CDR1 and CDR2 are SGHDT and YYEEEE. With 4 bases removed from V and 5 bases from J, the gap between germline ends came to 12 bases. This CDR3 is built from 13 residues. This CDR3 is CASSLGSSETQYF. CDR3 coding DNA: TGTGCCAGCAGCCTAGGGAGTTCCGAGACCCAGTACTTC.

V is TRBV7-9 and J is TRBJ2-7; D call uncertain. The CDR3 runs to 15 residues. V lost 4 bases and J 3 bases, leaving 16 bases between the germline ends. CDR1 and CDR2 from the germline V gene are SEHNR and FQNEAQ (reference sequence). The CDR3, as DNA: TGTGCCAGCAGCTCAGTAGTGGCAGTTCGCTACGAGCAGTACTTC. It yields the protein CASSSVVAVRYEQYF.

CDR3: CASSPGQTEAFF. The CDR3 bases are TGTGCCAGCAGCCCCGGACAGACTGAAGCTTTCTTT. The chain joins TRBV5-4 to TRBJ1-1; the D gene is possibly TRBD1 (6 bases). The length of the CDR3 is 12 residues. V dropped 4 bases and J dropped 5 bases, with 9 bases sitting between them. In germline, CDR1 is SGHNT, CDR2 YYREEE (reference sequence).

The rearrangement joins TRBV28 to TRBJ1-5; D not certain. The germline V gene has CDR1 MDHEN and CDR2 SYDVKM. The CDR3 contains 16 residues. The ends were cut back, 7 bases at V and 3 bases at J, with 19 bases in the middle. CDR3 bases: TGTGCCAGCATTCCCCTCAAGGCAGGTCCCAATCAGCCCCAGCATTTT. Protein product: CASIPLKAGPNQPQHF.

CDR3 sequence reads: CASSSTGFSYEQYF. The CDR3 nucleotides are TGTGCCAGCAGCTCTACGGGGTTCTCCTACGAGCAGTACTTC. V usage is TRBV7-8 and J usage is TRBJ2-7, with D possibly TRBD2 on 5 matching bases. Deletions cut 4 bases from V and 0 bases from J, with 10 bases between. This CDR3 spans 14 amino acids. Germline V gives CDR1 SGHVS, CDR2 FQNEAQ.

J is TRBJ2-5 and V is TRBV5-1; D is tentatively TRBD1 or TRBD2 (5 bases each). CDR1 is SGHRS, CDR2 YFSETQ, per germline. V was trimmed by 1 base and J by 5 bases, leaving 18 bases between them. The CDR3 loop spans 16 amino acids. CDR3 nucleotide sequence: TGCGCCAGCAGCTTGTTTGGGGGTCTTTATGTGGAGACCCAGTACTTC. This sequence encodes CASSLFGGLYVETQYF. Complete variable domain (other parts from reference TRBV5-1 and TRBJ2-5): KAGVTQTPRYLIKTRGQQVTLSCSPISGHRSVSWYQQTPGQGLQFLFEYFSETQRNKGNFPGRFSGRQFSNSRSEMNVSTLELGDSALYLCASSLFGGLYVETQYFGPGTRLLVL.

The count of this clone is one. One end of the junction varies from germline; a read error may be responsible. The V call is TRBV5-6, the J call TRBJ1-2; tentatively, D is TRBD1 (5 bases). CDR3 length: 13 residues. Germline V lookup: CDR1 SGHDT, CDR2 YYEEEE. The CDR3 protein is CVSSGTSETGYTF. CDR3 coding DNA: TGTGTCAGCAGCGGGACGTCAGAAACTGGCTACACCTTC.

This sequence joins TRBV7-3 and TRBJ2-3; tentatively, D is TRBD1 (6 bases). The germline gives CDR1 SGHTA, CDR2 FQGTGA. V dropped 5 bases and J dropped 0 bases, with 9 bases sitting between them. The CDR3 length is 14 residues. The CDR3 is CASSHTGSTDTQYF. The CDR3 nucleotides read TGTGCCAGCAGCCATACAGGGAGCACAGATACGCAGTATTTT. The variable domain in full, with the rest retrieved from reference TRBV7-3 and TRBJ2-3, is GAGVSQTPSNKVTEKGKYVELRCDPISGHTALYWYRQSLGQGPEFLIYFQGTGAADDSGLPNDRFFAVRPEGSVSTLKIQRTERGDSAVYLCASSHTGSTDTQYFGPGTRLTVL.

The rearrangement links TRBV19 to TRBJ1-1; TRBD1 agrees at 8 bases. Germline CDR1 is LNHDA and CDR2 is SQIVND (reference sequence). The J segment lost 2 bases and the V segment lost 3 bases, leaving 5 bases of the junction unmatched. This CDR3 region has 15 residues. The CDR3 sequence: CASSINGQGNTEAFF. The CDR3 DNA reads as TGTGCCAGTAGTATCAACGGACAGGGAAACACTGAAGCTTTCTTT.

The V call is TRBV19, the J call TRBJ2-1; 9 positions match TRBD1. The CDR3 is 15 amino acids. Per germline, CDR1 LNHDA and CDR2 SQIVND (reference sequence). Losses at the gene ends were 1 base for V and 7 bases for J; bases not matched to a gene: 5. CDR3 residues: CASSIGDRVTNEQFF. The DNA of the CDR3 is TGTGCCAGTAGTATAGGGGACAGGGTAACGAATGAGCAGTTCTTC.

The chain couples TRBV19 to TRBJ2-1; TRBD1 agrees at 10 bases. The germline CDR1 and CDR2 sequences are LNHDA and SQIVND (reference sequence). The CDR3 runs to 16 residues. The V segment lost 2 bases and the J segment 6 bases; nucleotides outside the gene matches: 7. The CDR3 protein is CASSISWTGGLNEQFF. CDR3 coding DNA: TGTGCCAGTAGTATAAGTTGGACAGGGGGGCTCAATGAGCAGTTCTTC.

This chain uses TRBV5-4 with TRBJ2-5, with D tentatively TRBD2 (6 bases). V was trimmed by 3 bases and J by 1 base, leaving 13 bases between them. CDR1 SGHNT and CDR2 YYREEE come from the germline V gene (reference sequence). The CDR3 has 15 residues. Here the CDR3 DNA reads TGTGCCAGCAGCTCAGGCCGGGACTCCCAAGAGACCCAGTACTTC. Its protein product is CASSSGRDSQETQYF. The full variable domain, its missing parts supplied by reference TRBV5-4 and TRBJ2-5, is ETGVTQSPTHLIKTRGQQVTLRCSSQSGHNTVSWYQQALGQGPQFIFQYYREEENGRGNFPPRFSGLQFPNYSSELNVNALELDDSALYLCASSSGRDSQETQYFGPGTRLLVL.

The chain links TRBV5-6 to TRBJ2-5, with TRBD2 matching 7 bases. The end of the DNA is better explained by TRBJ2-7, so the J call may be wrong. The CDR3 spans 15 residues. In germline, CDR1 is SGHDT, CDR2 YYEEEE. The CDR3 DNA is TGTGCCAGCAGCTGGGGGGGTACAAGCATCGACGAGCAGTACTTC. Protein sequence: CASSWGGTSIDEQYF.

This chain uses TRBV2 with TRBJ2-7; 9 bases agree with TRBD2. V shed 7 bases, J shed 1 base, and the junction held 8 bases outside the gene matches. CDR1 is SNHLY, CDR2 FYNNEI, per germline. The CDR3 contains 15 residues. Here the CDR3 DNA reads TGTGCCAGCATATCTCTAGCGGGGCGATCCTACGAGCAGTACTTC. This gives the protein CASISLAGRSYEQYF.

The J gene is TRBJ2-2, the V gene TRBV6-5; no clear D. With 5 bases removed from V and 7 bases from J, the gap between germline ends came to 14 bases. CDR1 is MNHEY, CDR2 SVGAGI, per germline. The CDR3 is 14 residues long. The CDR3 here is CASSPDLFGGELFF. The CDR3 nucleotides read TGTGCCAGCAGTCCCGACCTCTTCGGCGGGGAGCTGTTTTTT.

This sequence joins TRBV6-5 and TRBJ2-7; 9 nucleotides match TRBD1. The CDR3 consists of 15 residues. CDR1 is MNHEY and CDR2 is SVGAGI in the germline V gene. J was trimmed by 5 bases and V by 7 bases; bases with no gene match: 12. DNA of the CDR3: TGTGCCAGCACCGACTCGCGGGACAGGGATAACGAGCAGTACTTC. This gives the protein CASTDSRDRDNEQYF.

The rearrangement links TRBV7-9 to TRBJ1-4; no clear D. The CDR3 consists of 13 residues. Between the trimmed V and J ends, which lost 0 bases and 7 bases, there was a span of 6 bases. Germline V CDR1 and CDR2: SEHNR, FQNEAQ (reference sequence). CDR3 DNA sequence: TGTGCCAGCAGCTTAGCGGTTATTGAAAAACTGTTTTTT. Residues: CASSLAVIEKLFF.

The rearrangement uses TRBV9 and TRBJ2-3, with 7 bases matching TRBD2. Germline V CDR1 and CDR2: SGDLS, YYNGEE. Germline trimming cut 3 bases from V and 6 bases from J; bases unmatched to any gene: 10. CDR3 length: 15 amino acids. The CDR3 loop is CASSAGSGVGDTQYF. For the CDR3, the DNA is TGTGCCAGCAGCGCTGGGAGCGGGGTTGGGGATACGCAGTATTTT.

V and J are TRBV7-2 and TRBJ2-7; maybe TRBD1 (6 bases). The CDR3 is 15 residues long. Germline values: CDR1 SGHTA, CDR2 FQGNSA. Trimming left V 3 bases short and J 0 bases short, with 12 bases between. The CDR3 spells CASSFPGQSSYEQYF. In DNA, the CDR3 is TGTGCCAGCAGCTTCCCCGGACAGAGCTCCTACGAGCAGTACTTC.

Here the CDR3 DNA reads TGTGCCAGCAGCCCGGGGAGGGGCGATGGCTACACCTTC. It encodes CASSPGRGDGYTF. The chain joins TRBV5-4 to TRBJ1-2; maybe TRBD1 (5 bases). With 4 bases removed from V and 6 bases from J, the gap between germline ends came to 13 bases. This CDR3 has 13 amino acids. Germline-derived CDR1 and CDR2 are SGHNT and YYREEE (reference sequence).